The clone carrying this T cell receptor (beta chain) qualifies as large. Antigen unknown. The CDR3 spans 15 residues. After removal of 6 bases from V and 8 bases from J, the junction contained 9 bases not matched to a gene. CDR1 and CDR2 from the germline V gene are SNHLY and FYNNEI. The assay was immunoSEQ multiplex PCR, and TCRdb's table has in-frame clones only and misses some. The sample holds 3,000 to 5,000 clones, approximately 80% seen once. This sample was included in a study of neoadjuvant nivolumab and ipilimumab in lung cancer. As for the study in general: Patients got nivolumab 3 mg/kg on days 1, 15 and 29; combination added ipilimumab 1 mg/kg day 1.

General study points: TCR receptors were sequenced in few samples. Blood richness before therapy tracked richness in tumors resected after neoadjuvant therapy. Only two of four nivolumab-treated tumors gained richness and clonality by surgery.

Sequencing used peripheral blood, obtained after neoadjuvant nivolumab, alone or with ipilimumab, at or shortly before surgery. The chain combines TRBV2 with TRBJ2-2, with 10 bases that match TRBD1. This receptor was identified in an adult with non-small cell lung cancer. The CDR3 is CASRMTGGAKGELFF. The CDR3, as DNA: TGTGCCAGCAGGATGACAGGGGGCGCTAAGGGGGAGCTGTTTTTT. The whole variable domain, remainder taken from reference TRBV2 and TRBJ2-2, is EPEVTQTPSHQVTQMGQEVILRCVPISNHLYFYWYRQILGQKVEFLVSFYNNEISEKSEIFDDQFSVERPDGSNFTLKIRSTKLEDSAMYFCASRMTGGAKGELFFGEGSRLTVL.